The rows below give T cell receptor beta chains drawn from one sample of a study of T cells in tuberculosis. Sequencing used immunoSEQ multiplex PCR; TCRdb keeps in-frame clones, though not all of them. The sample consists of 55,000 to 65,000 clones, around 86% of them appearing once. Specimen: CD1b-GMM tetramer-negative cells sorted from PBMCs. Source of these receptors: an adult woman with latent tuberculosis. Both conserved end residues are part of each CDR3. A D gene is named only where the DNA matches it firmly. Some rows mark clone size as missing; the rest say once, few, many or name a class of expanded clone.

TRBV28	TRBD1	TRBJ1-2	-	CASSRNTYRQGDGYTF	TGTGCCAGCAGCCGAAATACTTATAGACAGGGGGATGGCTACACCTTC
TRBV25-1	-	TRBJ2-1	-	CASSDPHMDTSLFNEQFF	TGTGCCAGCAGTGACCCCCACATGGACACCTCTCTTTTCAATGAGCAGTTCTTC
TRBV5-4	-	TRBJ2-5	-	CASSPWREGETQYF	TGTGCCAGCAGTCCGTGGAGGGAAGGAGAGACCCAGTACTTC
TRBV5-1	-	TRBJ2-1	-	CASSLVDEQFF	TGCGCCAGCAGCTTGGTCGATGAGCAGTTCTTC
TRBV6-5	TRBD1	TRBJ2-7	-	CATRQGAREQYF	TGTGCCACCAGACAGGGGGCCCGCGAGCAGTACTTC
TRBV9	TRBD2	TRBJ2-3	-	CASSPLAAGGDTQYF	TGTGCCAGCAGCCCCCTAGCGGCCGGGGGAGATACGCAGTATTTT
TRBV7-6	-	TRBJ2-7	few	CASSSQQGYEQYF	TGTGCCAGCAGCTCCCAACAGGGCTACGAGCAGTACTTC
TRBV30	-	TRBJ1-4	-	CACTPRTTVEKLFF	TGTGCCTGCACGCCCAGGACAACGGTTGAAAAACTGTTTTTT
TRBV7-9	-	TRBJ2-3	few	CASSSITPGHNTDTQYF	TGTGCCAGCAGCTCGATAACGCCGGGACATAACACAGATACGCAGTATTTT
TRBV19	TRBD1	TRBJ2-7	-	CASSREGAREQYF	TGTGCCAGTAGTAGAGAGGGGGCGCGCGAGCAGTACTTC
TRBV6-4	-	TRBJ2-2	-	CASSLDRNTGELFF	TGTGCCAGCAGTTTGGACAGGAACACCGGGGAGCTGTTTTTT
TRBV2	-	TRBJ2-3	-	CASTQKAGASTDTQYF	TGTGCCAGCACCCAAAAGGCAGGGGCGTCCACAGATACGCAGTATTTT
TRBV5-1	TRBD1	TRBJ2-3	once	CASSPGTGALSTQYF	TGCGCCAGCAGCCCCGGGACAGGGGCCTTGAGTACGCAGTATTTT
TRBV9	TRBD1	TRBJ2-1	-	CASSVTGTGGDEQFF	TGTGCCAGCAGCGTCACTGGGACAGGGGGCGATGAGCAGTTCTTC
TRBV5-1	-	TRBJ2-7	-	CASRLQYEQYF	TGCGCCAGCAGATTGCAATACGAGCAGTACTTC
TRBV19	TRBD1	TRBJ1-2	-	CASRGDREGFYGYTF	TGTGCCAGCCGAGGCGACAGGGAAGGCTTCTATGGCTACACCTTC
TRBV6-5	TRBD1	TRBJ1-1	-	CATRTGLNTEAFF	TGTGCCACAAGGACAGGTTTGAACACTGAAGCTTTCTTT
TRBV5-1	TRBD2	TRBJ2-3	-	CASSSSGGARTQYF	TGCGCCAGCAGCTCTAGCGGGGGGGCCCGAACGCAGTATTTT
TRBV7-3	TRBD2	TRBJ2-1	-	CASSLRLAGGNEQFF	TGTGCCAGCAGCTTAAGACTAGCGGGAGGGAATGAGCAGTTCTTC
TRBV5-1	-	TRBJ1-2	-	CASSPIRENYGYTF	TGCGCCAGCAGCCCCATAAGGGAGAACTATGGCTACACCTTC
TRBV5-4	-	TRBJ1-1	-	CASSLDRDTEAFF	TGTGCCAGCAGCTTGGACAGGGACACTGAAGCTTTCTTT
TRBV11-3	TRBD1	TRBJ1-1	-	CASSFLRGTEAFF	TGTGCCAGCAGCTTTCTCAGGGGGACTGAAGCTTTCTTT
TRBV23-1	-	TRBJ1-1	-	CASSLETVNTEAFF	TGCGCCAGCAGTCTGGAGACGGTGAACACTGAAGCTTTCTTT
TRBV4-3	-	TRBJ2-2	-	CASSHEGPANTGELFF	TGCGCCAGCAGCCACGAGGGCCCCGCGAACACCGGGGAGCTGTTTTTT
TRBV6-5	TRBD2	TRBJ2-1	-	CASSSVSGRPYNEQFF	TGTGCCAGCAGTTCCGTAAGCGGGAGGCCTTACAATGAGCAGTTCTTC
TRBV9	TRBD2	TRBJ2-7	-	CASSGGTSGTYEQYF	TGTGCCAGCAGCGGCGGGACTAGCGGAACCTACGAGCAGTACTTC
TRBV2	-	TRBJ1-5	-	CASSIDSNSNQPQHF	TGTGCCAGCAGTATCGACAGTAATAGCAATCAGCCCCAGCATTTT
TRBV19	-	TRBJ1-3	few	CATMNRGARNTIYF	TGTGCCACTATGAACCGGGGTGCTCGAAACACCATATATTTT
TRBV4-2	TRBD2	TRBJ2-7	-	CASSQDMGGSYEQYF	TGTGCCAGCAGCCAAGATATGGGGGGGTCCTACGAGCAGTACTTC
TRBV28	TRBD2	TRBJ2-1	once	CASRPHGREGNEQFF	TGTGCCAGCAGGCCCCACGGGCGGGAGGGTAATGAGCAGTTCTTC
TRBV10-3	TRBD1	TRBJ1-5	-	CAISESNAALGGTGGNQPQHF	TGTGCCATCAGTGAGTCGAATGCGGCATTGGGTGGGACAGGGGGCAATCAGCCCCAGCATTTT
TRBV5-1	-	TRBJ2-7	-	CASSPSGTTYYEQYF	TGCGCCAGCAGCCCGTCCGGGACAACCTACTACGAGCAGTACTTC
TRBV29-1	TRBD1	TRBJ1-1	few	CSVGTGGMNTEAFF	TGCAGCGTGGGGACAGGGGGCATGAACACTGAAGCTTTCTTT
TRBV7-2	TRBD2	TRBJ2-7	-	CASSSVGGGRYEQYF	TGTGCCAGCAGCAGTGTGGGCGGGGGGAGATACGAGCAGTACTTC
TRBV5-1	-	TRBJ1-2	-	CASSLTEDGYTF	TGCGCCAGCAGCCTGACAGAGGATGGCTACACCTTC
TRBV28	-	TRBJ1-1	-	CASGLEFRTEAFF	TGTGCCAGCGGCCTGGAGTTCCGCACTGAAGCTTTCTTT
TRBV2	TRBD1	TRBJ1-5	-	CASSGDRGKPQHF	TGTGCCAGCAGTGGGGACAGGGGGAAGCCCCAGCATTTT
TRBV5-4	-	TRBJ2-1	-	CASSPDMGGGYNEQFF	TGTGCCAGCAGCCCGGATATGGGGGGAGGTTACAATGAGCAGTTCTTC
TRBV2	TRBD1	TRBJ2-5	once	CASSLRGGGETQYF	TGTGCCAGCAGCCTGAGAGGGGGCGGGGAGACCCAGTACTTC
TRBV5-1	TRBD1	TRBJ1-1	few	CASSSEGQGALNTEAFF	TGCGCCAGCAGCTCGGAGGGACAGGGGGCCCTGAACACTGAAGCTTTCTTT
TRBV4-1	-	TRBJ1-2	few	CASSSLLSYGYTF	TGCGCCAGCAGTTCATTACTTTCCTATGGCTACACCTTC
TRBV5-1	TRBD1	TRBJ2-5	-	CASSLDRVAETQYF	TGCGCCAGCAGCCTCGACAGGGTGGCGGAGACCCAGTACTTC
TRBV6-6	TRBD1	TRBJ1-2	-	CASNDRGLTGYTF	TGTGCCAGCAACGACAGGGGGCTGACTGGCTACACCTTC
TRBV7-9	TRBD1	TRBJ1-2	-	CASSESGGVKGGYTF	TGTGCCAGCAGCGAGTCAGGGGGCGTCAAGGGCGGCTACACCTTC
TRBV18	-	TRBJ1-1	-	CASSSSGVGGTEAFF	TGTGCCAGCTCATCATCAGGGGTTGGTGGCACTGAAGCTTTCTTT
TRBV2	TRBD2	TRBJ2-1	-	CASSGGGTSYNEQFF	TGTGCCAGCAGCGGCGGGGGGACCAGCTACAATGAGCAGTTCTTC
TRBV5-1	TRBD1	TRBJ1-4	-	CASSLAVQGAGEKLFF	TGCGCCAGCAGCTTGGCCGTACAGGGGGCGGGTGAAAAACTGTTTTTT
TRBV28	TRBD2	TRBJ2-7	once	CASSPPGTSGNHEQYF	TGTGCCAGCAGTCCCCCCGGGACTAGCGGGAACCACGAGCAGTACTTC
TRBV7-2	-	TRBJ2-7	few	CASSFEGTYEQYF	TGTGCCAGCAGCTTCGAGGGCACCTACGAGCAGTACTTC
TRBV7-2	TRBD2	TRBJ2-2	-	CASSSPGLAGSTGELFF	TGTGCCAGCAGCTCCCCTGGACTAGCGGGGAGCACCGGGGAGCTGTTTTTT
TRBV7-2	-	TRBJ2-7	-	CASSSRRAYEQYF	TGTGCCAGCAGCTCCCGCAGGGCCTACGAGCAGTACTTC
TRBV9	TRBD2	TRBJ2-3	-	CASSVVSAGGTDTQYF	TGTGCCAGCAGCGTAGTCTCGGCGGGGGGCACAGATACGCAGTATTTT
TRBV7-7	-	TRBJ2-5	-	CASSLAAGIGETQYF	TGTGCCAGCAGCTTAGCTGCAGGGATCGGCGAGACCCAGTACTTC
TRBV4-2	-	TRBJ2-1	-	CASSRGVRGQVDNEQFF	TGTGCCAGCAGCCGGGGGGTACGGGGCCAGGTTGACAATGAGCAGTTCTTC
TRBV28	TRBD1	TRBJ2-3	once	CASSPSHPGQGSTDTQYF	TGTGCCAGCAGTCCTTCCCATCCCGGACAGGGGAGCACAGATACGCAGTATTTT
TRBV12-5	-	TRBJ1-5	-	CASGLGSGSNQPQHF	TGTGCTAGTGGTTTGGGCAGTGGTAGCAATCAGCCCCAGCATTTT
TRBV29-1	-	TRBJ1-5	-	CSVAQGLSNQPQHF	TGCAGCGTTGCACAGGGTCTTAGCAATCAGCCCCAGCATTTT
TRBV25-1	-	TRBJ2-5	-	CASSKGRYQETQYF	TGTGCCAGCTCGAAAGGGAGATACCAAGAGACCCAGTACTTC
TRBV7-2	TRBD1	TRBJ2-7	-	CASSADRVYEQYF	TGTGCCAGCAGCGCGGACAGGGTTTACGAGCAGTACTTC
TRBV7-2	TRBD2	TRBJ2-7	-	CASSLGGRLAGYEQYF	TGTGCCAGCAGCTTAGGGGGGAGACTAGCGGGGTACGAGCAGTACTTC